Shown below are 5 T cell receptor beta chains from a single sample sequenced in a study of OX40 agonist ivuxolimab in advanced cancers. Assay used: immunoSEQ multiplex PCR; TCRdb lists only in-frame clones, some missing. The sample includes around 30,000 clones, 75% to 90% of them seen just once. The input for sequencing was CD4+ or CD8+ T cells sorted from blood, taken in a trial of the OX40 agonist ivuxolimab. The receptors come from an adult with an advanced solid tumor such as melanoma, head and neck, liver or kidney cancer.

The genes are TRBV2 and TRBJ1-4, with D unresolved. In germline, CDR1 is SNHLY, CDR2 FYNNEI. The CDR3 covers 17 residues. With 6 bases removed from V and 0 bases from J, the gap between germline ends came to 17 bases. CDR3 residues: CASSGSPREATNEKLFF. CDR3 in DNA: TGTGCCAGCAGCGGCAGCCCAAGGGAAGCAACTAATGAAAAACTGTTTTTT.

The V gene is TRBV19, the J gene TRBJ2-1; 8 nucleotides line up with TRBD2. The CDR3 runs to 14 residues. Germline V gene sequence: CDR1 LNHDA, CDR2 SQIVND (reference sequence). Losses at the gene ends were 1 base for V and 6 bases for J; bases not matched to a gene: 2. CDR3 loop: CASSIGGLGNEQFF. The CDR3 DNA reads TGTGCCAGTAGTATAGGGGGACTAGGCAATGAGCAGTTCTTC.

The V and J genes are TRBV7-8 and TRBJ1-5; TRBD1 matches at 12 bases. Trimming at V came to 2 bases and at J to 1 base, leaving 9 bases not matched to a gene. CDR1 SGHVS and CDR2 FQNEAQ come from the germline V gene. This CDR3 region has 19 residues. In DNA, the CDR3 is TGTGCCAGCAGCTTAACCGGGACAGGGGGCAAGGAGAGCAATCAGCCCCAGCATTTT. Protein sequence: CASSLTGTGGKESNQPQHF.

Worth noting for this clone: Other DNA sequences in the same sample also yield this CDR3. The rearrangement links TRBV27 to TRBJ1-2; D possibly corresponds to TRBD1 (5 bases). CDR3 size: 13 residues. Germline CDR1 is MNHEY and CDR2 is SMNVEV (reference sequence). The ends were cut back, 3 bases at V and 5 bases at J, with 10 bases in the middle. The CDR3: CASSLSGPYGYTF. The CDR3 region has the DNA TGTGCCAGCAGTTTGTCAGGGCCGTATGGCTACACCTTC.

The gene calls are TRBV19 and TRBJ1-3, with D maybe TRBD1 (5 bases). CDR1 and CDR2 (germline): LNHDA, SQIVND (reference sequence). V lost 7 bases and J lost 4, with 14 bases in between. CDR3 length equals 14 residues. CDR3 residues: CASNPGPEGNTIYF. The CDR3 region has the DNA TGTGCCAGTAACCCGGGACCGGAAGGAAACACCATATATTTT.